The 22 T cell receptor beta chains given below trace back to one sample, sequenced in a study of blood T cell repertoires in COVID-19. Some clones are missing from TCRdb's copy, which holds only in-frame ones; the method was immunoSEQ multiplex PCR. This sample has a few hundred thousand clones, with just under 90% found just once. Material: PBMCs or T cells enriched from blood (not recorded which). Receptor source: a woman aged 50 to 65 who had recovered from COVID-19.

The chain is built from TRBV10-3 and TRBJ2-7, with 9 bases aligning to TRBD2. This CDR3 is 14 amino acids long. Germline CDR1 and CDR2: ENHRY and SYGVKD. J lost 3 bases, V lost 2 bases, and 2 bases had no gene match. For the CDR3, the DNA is TGTGCCATCAGTGAGAGTAGCGGGGGCTACGAGCAGTACTTC. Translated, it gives CAISESSGGYEQYF.

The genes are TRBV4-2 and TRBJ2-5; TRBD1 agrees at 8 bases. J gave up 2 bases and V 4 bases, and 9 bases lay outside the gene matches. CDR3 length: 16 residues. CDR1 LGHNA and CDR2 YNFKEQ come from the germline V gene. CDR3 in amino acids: CASSRGTGDLQETQYF. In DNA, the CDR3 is TGTGCCAGCAGCCGAGGGACAGGAGACTTGCAAGAGACCCAGTACTTC.

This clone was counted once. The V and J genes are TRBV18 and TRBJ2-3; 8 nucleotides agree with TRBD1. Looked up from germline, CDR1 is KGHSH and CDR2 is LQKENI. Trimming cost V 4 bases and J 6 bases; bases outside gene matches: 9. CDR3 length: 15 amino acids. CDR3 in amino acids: CASSRVGQGRDTQYF. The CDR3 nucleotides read TGTGCCAGCTCACGGGTAGGACAGGGCCGCGATACGCAGTATTTT.

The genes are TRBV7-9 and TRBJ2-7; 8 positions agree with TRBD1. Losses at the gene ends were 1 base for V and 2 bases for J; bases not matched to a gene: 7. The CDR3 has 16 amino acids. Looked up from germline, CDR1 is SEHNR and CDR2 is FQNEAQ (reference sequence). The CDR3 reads CASSLVRAGGTYEQYF. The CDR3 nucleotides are TGTGCCAGCAGCTTAGTACGGGCAGGGGGCACCTACGAGCAGTACTTC.

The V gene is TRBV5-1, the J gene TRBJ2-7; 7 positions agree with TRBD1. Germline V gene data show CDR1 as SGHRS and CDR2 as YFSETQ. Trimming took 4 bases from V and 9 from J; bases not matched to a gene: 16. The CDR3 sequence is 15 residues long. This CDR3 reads CASSDSIGQAPAQYF. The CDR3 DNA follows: TGCGCCAGCAGCGACTCCATCGGACAGGCTCCAGCGCAGTACTTC.

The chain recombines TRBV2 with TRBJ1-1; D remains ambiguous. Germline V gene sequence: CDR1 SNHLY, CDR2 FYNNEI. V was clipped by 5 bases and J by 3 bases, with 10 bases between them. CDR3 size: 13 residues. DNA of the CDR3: TGTGCCAGCAGTACCGTGAGGGACACTGAAGCTTTCTTT. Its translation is CASSTVRDTEAFF.

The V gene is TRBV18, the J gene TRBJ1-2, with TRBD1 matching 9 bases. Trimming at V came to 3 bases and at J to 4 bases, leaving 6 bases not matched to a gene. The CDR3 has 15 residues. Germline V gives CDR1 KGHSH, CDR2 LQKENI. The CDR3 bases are TGTGCCAGCTCACCCCAACAGGGGGCCATCTATGGCTACACCTTC. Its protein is CASSPQQGAIYGYTF.

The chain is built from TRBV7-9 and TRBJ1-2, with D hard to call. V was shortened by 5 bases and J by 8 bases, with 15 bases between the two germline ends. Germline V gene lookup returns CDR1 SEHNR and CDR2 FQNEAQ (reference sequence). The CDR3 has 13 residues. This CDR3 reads CASSHSGPRGYTF. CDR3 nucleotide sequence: TGTGCCAGCAGCCACAGCGGGCCCCGCGGCTACACCTTC.

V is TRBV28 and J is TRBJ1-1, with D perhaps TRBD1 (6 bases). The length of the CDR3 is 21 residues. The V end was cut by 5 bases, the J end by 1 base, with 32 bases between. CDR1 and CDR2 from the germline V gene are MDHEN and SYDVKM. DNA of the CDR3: TGTGCCAGCAGTCCTAGGGTCCGACGCTGGCCCCCACAGGGCGGGAACACTGAAGCTTTCTTT. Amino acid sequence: CASSPRVRRWPPQGGNTEAFF.

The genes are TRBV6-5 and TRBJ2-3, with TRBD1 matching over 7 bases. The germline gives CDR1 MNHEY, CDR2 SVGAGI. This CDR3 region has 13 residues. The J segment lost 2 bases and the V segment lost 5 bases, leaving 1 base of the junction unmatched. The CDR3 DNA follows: TGTGCCAGCAGTCAGGGGGTCACAGATACGCAGTATTTT. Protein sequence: CASSQGVTDTQYF.

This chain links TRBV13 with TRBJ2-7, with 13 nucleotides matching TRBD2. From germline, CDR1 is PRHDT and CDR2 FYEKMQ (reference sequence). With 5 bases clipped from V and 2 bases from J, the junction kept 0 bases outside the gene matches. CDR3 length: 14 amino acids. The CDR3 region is CASSGLAGAYEQYF. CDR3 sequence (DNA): TGTGCCAGCAGCGGACTAGCGGGGGCCTACGAGCAGTACTTC.

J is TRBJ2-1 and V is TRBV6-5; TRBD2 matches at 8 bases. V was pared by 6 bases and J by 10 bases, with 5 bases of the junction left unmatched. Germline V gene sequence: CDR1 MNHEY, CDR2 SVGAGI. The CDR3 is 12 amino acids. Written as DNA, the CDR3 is TGTGCCAGCAGCTTAGCGGGGAGGGAGCAGTTCTTC. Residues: CASSLAGREQFF.

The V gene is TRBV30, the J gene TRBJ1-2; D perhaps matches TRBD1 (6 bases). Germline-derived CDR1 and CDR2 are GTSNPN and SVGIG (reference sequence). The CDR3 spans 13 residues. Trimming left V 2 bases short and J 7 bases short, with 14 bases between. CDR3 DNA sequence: TGTGCCTGGAGTTCGGCAGGGGCAGCTGGCTACACCTTC. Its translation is CAWSSAGAAGYTF.

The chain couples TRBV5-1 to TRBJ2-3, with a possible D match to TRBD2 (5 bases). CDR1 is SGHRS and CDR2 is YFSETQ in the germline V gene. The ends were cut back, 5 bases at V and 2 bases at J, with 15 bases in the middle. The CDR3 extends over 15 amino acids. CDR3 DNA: TGCGCCAGCAGACTACAAGCGGTGACCACAGATACGCAGTATTTT. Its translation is CASRLQAVTTDTQYF.

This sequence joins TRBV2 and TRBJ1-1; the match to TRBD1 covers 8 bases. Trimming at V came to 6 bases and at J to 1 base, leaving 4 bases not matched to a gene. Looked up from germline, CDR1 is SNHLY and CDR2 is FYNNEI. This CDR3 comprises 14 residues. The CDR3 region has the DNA TGTGCCAGCAGAATGACAGGGGAGAACACTGAAGCTTTCTTT. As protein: CASRMTGENTEAFF.

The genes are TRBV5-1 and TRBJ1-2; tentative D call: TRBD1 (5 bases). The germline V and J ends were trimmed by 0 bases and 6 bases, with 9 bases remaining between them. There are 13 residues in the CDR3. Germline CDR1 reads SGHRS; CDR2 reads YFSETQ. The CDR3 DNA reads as TGCGCCAGCAGCTTGGACAGGCCAAATGGCTACACCTTC. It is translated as CASSLDRPNGYTF.

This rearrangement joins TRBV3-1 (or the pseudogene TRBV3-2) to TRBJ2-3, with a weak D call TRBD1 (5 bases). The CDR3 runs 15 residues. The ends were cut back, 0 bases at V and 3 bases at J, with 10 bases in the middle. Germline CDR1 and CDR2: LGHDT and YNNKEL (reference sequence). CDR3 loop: CASSQEWGSTDTQYF. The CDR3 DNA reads TGTGCCAGCAGCCAAGAGTGGGGCTCAACAGATACGCAGTATTTT.

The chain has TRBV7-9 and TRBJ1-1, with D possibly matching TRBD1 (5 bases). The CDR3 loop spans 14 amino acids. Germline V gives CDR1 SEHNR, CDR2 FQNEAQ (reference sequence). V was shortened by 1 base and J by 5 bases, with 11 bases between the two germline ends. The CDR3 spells CASSLDQGRTEAFF. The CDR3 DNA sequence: TGTGCCAGCAGCTTAGATCAGGGTCGGACTGAAGCTTTCTTT.

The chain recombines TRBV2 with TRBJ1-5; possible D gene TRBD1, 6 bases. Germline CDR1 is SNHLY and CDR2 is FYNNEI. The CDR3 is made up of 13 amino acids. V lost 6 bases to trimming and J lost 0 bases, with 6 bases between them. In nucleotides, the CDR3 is TGTGCCAGCAGCAGGGGTAGCAATCAGCCCCAGCATTTT. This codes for CASSRGSNQPQHF.

CDR3 DNA sequence: TGTGCCAGCAGCAAGGGACTAGCGGGGGGTAGTGAGACCCAGTACTTC. This sequence encodes CASSKGLAGGSETQYF. V usage is TRBV4-2 and J usage is TRBJ2-5; 15 nucleotides agree with TRBD2. The CDR3 contains 16 residues. J gave up 5 bases and V 5 bases, and 6 bases lay outside the gene matches. Looked up from germline, CDR1 is LGHNA and CDR2 is YNFKEQ.

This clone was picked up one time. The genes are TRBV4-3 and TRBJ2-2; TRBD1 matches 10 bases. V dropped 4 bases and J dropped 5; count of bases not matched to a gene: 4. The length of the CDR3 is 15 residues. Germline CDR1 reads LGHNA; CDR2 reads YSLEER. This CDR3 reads CASSPWDRGTGELFF. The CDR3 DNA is TGCGCCAGCAGCCCATGGGACAGGGGAACCGGGGAGCTGTTTTTT.

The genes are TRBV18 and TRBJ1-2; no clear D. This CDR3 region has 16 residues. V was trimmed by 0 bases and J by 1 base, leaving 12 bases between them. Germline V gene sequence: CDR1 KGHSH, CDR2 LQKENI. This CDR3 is CASSPPRQTRNYGYTF. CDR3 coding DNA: TGTGCCAGCTCACCACCTCGGCAGACACGTAACTATGGCTACACCTTC. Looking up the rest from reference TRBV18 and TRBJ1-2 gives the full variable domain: NAGVMQNPRHLVRRRGQEARLRCSPMKGHSHVYWYRQLPEEGLKFMVYLQKENIIDESGMPKERFSAEFPKEGPSILRIQQVVRGDSAAYFCASSPPRQTRNYGYTFGSGTRLTVV.